The text below deals with one T cell receptor beta chain. Antigen specificity is unknown. As for treatment: around 19 received Ad26.COV2.S at low or high dose, single or two shots; 5 received placebo; per-sample allocation not given. The investigators took samples on day 63 after the first vaccine or placebo injection. The sample originates from a study of Ad26.COV2.S vaccination and SARS-CoV-2 variants. Overall study context: Dosing was one shot or two shots 56 days apart. Notes on the study in general: In vaccinated individuals, spike-specific CD8+ and CD4+ T cell responses reportedly displayed substantial breadth.

Here immunoSEQ multiplex PCR was the method, and the copy in TCRdb shows in-frame clones only, minus some. The table shows about 440,000 clones, with 90% occurring only once. This sequence originates from a person between 18 and 65 years old who received the Ad26.COV2.S COVID-19 vaccine or a placebo. Material: peripheral blood, obtained in a trial of Ad26.COV2.S vaccine versus placebo.

The CDR3 is CASRSGSVNTEAFF. The CDR3, as DNA: TGCGCCAGCAGATCAGGGTCTGTAAACACTGAAGCTTTCTTT. V usage is TRBV5-1 and J usage is TRBJ1-1; D is possibly TRBD1 (5 bases). The CDR3 is made up of 14 amino acids. Germline loops: CDR1 SGHRS, CDR2 YFSETQ. Deletions cut 5 bases from V and 2 bases from J, with 13 bases between.